This TCR beta chain was sequenced for a study of CD8 T cells in ankylosing spondylitis. Study results and limitations: Ankylosing spondylitis blood appeared to be characterized by a TCR beta motif of eight highly homologous variants.

This CDR3 contains 15 residues. Between the trimmed V and J ends, which lost 2 bases and 1 base, there was a span of 11 bases. Germline CDR1 reads MDHEN; CDR2 reads SYDVKM. The table lists this clonotype with many counts. The antigen is undetermined. The TCR beta libraries were generated through quantitative 5'-RACE incorporating molecular barcodes. TCRdb used MiXCR to reprocess the 5' RACE reads, holding one entry per CDR3 protein. This table has 200,000 to 250,000 distinct CDR3 sequences, roughly 8.2% appearing once. This sequence was found in a female donor with ankylosing spondylitis or in good health (not recorded which). The source material was blood, either unsorted or a sorted T cell fraction (not recorded which). J is TRBJ2-5 and V is TRBV28; D perhaps matches TRBD1 (6 bases). CDR3 sequence (DNA): TGTGCCAGCAGTTTAGACCGGACAGCCCAAGAGACCCAGTACTTC. It is translated as CASSLDRTAQETQYF.